This T cell receptor (beta chain) came from a study of identifying expanded T cells in peripheral blood. Study-wide findings and caveats: About 1.3 clones differed between technical replicates, versus approximately 16 and 19 over time. Roughly two-week clone count variance significantly increased as total template count grew.

The V gene's germline CDR1 is SQVTM and CDR2 ANQGSEA. With 3 bases removed from V and 5 bases from J, the gap between germline ends came to 13 bases. This CDR3 is 13 amino acids long. On this clone: As yet, its antigen is unknown.

No infections or other immune events were documented during collection. Profiling relied on immunoSEQ multiplex PCR, and the TCRdb table lists in-frame clones only, not all of them. The profile shows tens of thousands of clones, roughly 86% of them singletons. This clonotype was obtained from a person between 18 and 75 years old in good health. Sequencing input: blood. The chain carries TRBV29-1 and TRBJ1-1; D possibly corresponds to TRBD1 (6 bases). CDR3 region: CSVEAGVGTEAFF. The CDR3 DNA is TGCAGCGTTGAGGCAGGGGTGGGTACTGAAGCTTTCTTT.